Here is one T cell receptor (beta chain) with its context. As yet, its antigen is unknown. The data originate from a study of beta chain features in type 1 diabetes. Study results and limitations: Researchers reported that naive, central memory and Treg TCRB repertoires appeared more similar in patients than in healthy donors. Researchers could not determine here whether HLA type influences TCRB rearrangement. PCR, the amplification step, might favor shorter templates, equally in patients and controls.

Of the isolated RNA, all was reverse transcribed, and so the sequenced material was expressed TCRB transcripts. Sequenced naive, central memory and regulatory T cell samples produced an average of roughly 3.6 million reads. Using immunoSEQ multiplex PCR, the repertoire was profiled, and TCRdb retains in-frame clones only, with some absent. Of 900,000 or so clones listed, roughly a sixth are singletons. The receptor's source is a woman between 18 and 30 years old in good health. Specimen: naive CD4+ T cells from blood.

The CDR3 bases are TGTGCCAGCAGTTATGAGGGAAACAACTACGAGCAGTACTTC. Translating gives CASSYEGNNYEQYF. This chain joins TRBV6-6 and TRBJ2-7; perhaps TRBD2 as D (5 bases). Germline CDR1 is MNHNY and CDR2 is SVGAGI (reference sequence). CDR3 length equals 14 residues. Trimming left V 3 bases short and J 3 bases short, with 12 bases between.